In this sample, the clone carrying this TCR beta chain turned up a few times. Total RNA amounts of at least 6 micrograms were extracted per sample. A second 7 to 11 cycle PCR used barcoded and J-beta primers. Every cDNA molecule carried a tag from a template-switch adaptor bearing 12 random nucleotides. TCRdb itself ran the 5' RACE reads through MiXCR, one entry per CDR3 protein. The repertoire includes around 650,000 distinct CDR3 sequences, roughly 30% of them detected once, and just over 15% sits in the top ten. This sample stems from a study of blood T cells in healthy people across ages. V was pared by 0 bases and J by 3 bases, with 2 bases of the junction left unmatched. CDR3 length: 14 residues. Per the germline V gene, CDR1 is SGHAT and CDR2 is FQNNGV.

This sequence was found in a woman older than 75 in good health. The J gene is TRBJ2-7, the V gene TRBV11-2; 7 bases agree with TRBD1. The specimen was blood. The CDR3 loop reads CASSLEGTVYEQYF. The CDR3, as DNA: TGTGCCAGCAGCTTAGAAGGGACAGTCTACGAGCAGTACTTC. Full variable domain (missing parts from reference TRBV11-2 and TRBJ2-7): EAGVAQSPRYKIIEKRQSVAFWCNPISGHATLYWYQQILGQGPKLLIQFQNNGVVDDSQLPKDRFSAERLKGVDSTLKIQPAKLEDSAVYLCASSLEGTVYEQYFGPGTRLTVT.